This TCR beta chain is from a study of identical twins. Healthy Caucasian individuals made up all the donors. TCRdb reprocessed the 5' RACE reads via MiXCR and lists one record per CDR3 protein. The sample records roughly 1.6 million distinct CDR3 sequences, more than 30% being singletons. This clonotype was observed a single time. Trimming removed 0 bases from V and 3 bases from J; junction bases left unmatched: 10. The CDR3 is 17 amino acids. The germline CDR1 and CDR2 sequences are SGHRS and YFSETQ. The origin of this receptor is a newborn girl in good health. Sequencing input: cord blood. The chain has TRBV5-1 and TRBJ2-3; TRBD1 aligns across 7 bases. The CDR3 DNA reads as TGCGCCAGCAGCTTGGATCCCCACAGGGGTGGGACAGATACGCAGTATTTT. This translates into CASSLDPHRGGTDTQYF.